This T cell receptor beta chain came from a study of cytomegalovirus exposure and HLA in healthy donors. The CDR3 totals 13 residues. In germline, CDR1 is MDHEN, CDR2 SYDVKM. V dropped 10 bases and J dropped 12; count of bases not matched to a gene: 17. 60 Vbeta and 13 Jbeta primers were used in PCR. Clones were read by immunoSEQ multiplex PCR, and TCRdb kept only the in-frame ones, dropping some. Here the sample spans roughly 98,000 clones, roughly 60% being singletons. The genes are TRBV28 and TRBJ1-2, with TRBD1 matching 7 bases. The sample taken for sequencing was PBMCs. This receptor was obtained from a woman in her thirties in good health and CMV-seropositive. As DNA, the CDR3 is TGTGCCATCATTCCGGGACAGTCTAGGAGGCACACCTTC. As protein: CAIIPGQSRRHTF.